This T cell receptor beta chain originates from a study of cytomegalovirus exposure and HLA in healthy donors. 60 Vbeta and 13 Jbeta primers were used in PCR. Authors' analysis steps: Later work found approximately 80 million unique TCR beta chains, with about 10 million shared. The table came from immunoSEQ multiplex PCR; TCRdb's copy has only in-frame clones and leaves some out. V, J and clone size are taken as reported in that table, and D and trimming were inferred from the DNA itself. Of around 300,000 clones in the sample, around nine tenths were seen once. General study results and limits: Cytomegalovirus association was listed for under 200 TCR beta chains. When analyzed later, a missense DCLRE1C variant was found to be linked to TCR beta V- and J-gene trimming.

To note about this clone: Antigen: not known.

What was sequenced was PBMCs. This receptor was taken from a woman in her late teens or twenties in good health and CMV-seronegative.

Written as DNA, the CDR3 is TGTGCCAGCAGCTCTACGACAGGAGTAAATTCACCCCTCCACTTT. It encodes CASSSTTGVNSPLHF. The chain employs TRBV7-9 and TRBJ1-6; D is perhaps TRBD1 (6 bases). V was pared by 4 bases and J by 7 bases, with 14 bases between. There are 15 residues in the CDR3. CDR1 is SEHNR, CDR2 FQNEAQ, per germline (reference sequence).